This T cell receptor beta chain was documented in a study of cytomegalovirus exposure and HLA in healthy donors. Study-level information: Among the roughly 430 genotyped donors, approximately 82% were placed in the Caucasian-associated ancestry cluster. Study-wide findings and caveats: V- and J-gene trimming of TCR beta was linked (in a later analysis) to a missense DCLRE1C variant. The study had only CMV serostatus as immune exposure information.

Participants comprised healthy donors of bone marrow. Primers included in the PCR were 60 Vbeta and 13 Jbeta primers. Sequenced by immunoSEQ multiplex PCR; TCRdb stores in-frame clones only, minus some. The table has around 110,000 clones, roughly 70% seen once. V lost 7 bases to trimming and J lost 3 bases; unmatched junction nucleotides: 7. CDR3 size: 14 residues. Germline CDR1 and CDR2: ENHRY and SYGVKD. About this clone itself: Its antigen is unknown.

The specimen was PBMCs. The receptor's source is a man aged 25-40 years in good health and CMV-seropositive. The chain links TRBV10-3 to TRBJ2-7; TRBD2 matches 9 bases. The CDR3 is CAITVTSGNYEQYF. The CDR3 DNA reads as TGTGCCATCACCGTGACTAGCGGAAACTACGAGCAGTACTTC.